This record concerns one T cell receptor beta chain sequence. Its antigen is still unknown. Base qualities are not at hand, and no much larger clone is one base apart. Looking up the germline V gene yields CDR1 SGHNT and CDR2 YENEEA. Compared with germline, V lacks 5 bases and J lacks 6 bases; bases without a gene match: 9. The CDR3 goes from the cysteine to the phenylalanine over 16 residues. Only CDR3 DNA is held: 48 bases, read in frame from base 1. TCRbeta CDR3 regions were amplified from genomic DNA by means of the immunoSEQ Assay, a bias-controlled multiplex PCR. Under the source paper's analysis protocol: The number of nucleated cells in each sample was estimated from the amplification of reference gene primers within the assay. To quantify the absolute abundance of each unique TCRbeta CDR3 rearrangement, sequence reads were collapsed and filtered. For each sample, productive Simpson clonality was calculated as the square root of Simpson's diversity index over productive rearrangements. TCRdb stores this immuneACCESS table with in-frame sequences only. Part of the clones is absent; in the studies checked, under half of the shortfall reflects unresolved V genes, and no reason is known for the rest. The V and J calls and clone size come from that table; D and trimming were worked out from the DNA. Within this sample are roughly 84,000 clones, with about 73% of them counted one time only. Clones ranked in the top ten supply just over 35% of the sample.

This sample is part of a study of blood T cell repertoires in COVID-19 (dated by TCRdb to 2020 to 2022). Background for the entire study: Samples covering the acute and convalescent phases of COVID-19 were provided by collaborators in the United States, Italy and Spain. The repertoires were released in a freely available public database meant as a resource for research on the immune response to SARS-CoV-2. The prospective study material was composed of cDNA or gDNA derived from T cells, B-cell-depleted T cells, or PBMCs. The samples were drawn from the first 160 participants of the ongoing ImmuneRACE study and from about 1,200 subjects provided by 6 global collaborators. Sample metadata almost always included a de-identified subject ID, COVID-19 status, age in years and sex. Deeply sampled blood TCRbeta repertoires from subjects exposed to, actively infected with, or recovered from COVID-19 were included in the dataset. Where available, HLA class I and class II types were taken from metadata supplied by the sample provider and were not determined by assay-based typing.

At one collaborating source in Seattle, patients were enrolled during active infection and were followed longitudinally through the course of disease. Each collaborating institution followed its own protocols to collect whole blood in K2EDTA tubes. For TCRbeta analysis, collaborators shipped samples in one of three forms: frozen whole blood, isolated PBMCs, or DNA extracted from either of those sample types. The paper as a whole reports these results and caveats: Clinical and demographic metadata were provided uncurated, with the amount varying by source and participant.

The specimen was peripheral blood. The sequence links TRBV11-3 to TRBJ2-2; TRBD2 agrees with 10 junctional bases. This TCR derives from a man aged 55 to 70 with COVID-19, enrolled during active disease. The nucleotides read TGTGCCAGCAGCGTCAGCGGGGGGGCCTTCGCCGGGGAGCTGTTTTTT. Translation gives CASSVSGGAFAGELFF.